The 17 T cell receptor beta chains below come from one sample, sequenced in a study of cytomegalovirus exposure and HLA in healthy donors. 13 Jbeta primers and 60 Vbeta primers were used for the PCR. Repertoires were generated with immunoSEQ multiplex PCR, while TCRdb's copy carries only in-frame clones and drops some. The sample yields about 190,000 clones, 65% to 75% seen once. Sequencing was done on a sample of PBMCs. These TCRs come from a man aged 30-40 years in good health and CMV-seropositive.

This chain joins TRBV5-4 and TRBJ2-7, with a possible D match to TRBD1 (5 bases). Trimming pared 0 bases from V and 5 bases from J, leaving 9 bases between. This CDR3 spans 13 amino acids. The germline CDR1 and CDR2 sequences are SGHNT and YYREEE (reference sequence). CDR3: CASSLEQAHEQYF. The DNA of the CDR3 is TGTGCCAGCAGCTTGGAACAGGCCCACGAGCAGTACTTC.

The chain employs TRBV5-1 and TRBJ2-7; 8 bases are a match to TRBD2. CDR1 and CDR2 from the germline V gene are SGHRS and YFSETQ. With 4 bases clipped from V and 5 bases from J, the junction kept 5 bases outside the gene matches. The CDR3 spans 13 residues. Here the CDR3 DNA reads TGCGCCAGCAGCGGCAGCGGGAGAAACGAGCAGTACTTC. Its protein product is CASSGSGRNEQYF.

This clone was recorded once. The gene calls are TRBV13 and TRBJ2-7, with TRBD2 identical over 9 bases. The germline V gene encodes CDR1 PRHDT and CDR2 FYEKMQ (reference sequence). This CDR3 is 17 amino acids long. Germline trimming cut 5 bases from V and 1 base from J; bases unmatched to any gene: 12. Written as DNA, the CDR3 is TGTGCCAGCAGCGAGCTGGGGCTAGCGGGATATTCCTACGAGCAGTACTTC. Residues: CASSELGLAGYSYEQYF.

This clone has a handful of counts. V is TRBV4-1 and J is TRBJ2-7; D is possibly TRBD1 (5 bases). V dropped 1 base and J dropped 3 bases, with 13 bases sitting between them. Germline V gives CDR1 MGHRA, CDR2 YSYEKL. The CDR3 covers 15 residues. The CDR3 spells CASSQGPVRGYEQYF. The DNA of the CDR3 is TGCGCCAGCAGCCAAGGACCGGTTAGGGGCTACGAGCAGTACTTC.

A few counts support this clone. The chain links TRBV7-9 to TRBJ2-7, with D tentatively TRBD1 (5 bases). The CDR3 extends over 12 amino acids. The V end lost 3 bases, the J end lost 5 bases, and 8 bases lay between the germline ends. Germline CDR1 SEHNR, CDR2 FQNEAQ (reference sequence). In nucleotides, the CDR3 is TGTGCCAGCAGCTTTACAGGTAACGAGCAGTACTTC. Its protein is CASSFTGNEQYF. The complete variable domain, with remaining parts taken from reference TRBV7-9 and TRBJ2-7, reads DTGVSQNPRHKITKRGQNVTFRCDPISEHNRLYWYRQTLGQGPEFLTYFQNEAQLEKSRLLSDRFSAERPKGSFSTLEIQRTEQGDSAMYLCASSFTGNEQYFGPGTRLTVT.

The chain uses TRBV2 and TRBJ2-4, with 7 bases matching TRBD1. The V and J ends lost 6 bases and 6 bases, in that order; junction bases with no gene match: 17. CDR3 length: 17 residues. The germline V gene has CDR1 SNHLY and CDR2 FYNNEI. CDR3 protein: CASRENLGQKDLNIQYF. The DNA of the CDR3 is TGTGCCAGCAGGGAAAACCTGGGACAGAAGGATTTAAACATTCAGTACTTC. The full variable domain, with the rest looked up from reference TRBV2 and TRBJ2-4, is EPEVTQTPSHQVTQMGQEVILRCVPISNHLYFYWYRQILGQKVEFLVSFYNNEISEKSEIFDDQFSVERPDGSNFTLKIRSTKLEDSAMYFCASRENLGQKDLNIQYFGAGTRLSVL.

This clone was seen more than once but under ten times. The chain couples TRBV10-3 to TRBJ1-1, with D perhaps matching TRBD1 (6 bases). Germline loops: CDR1 ENHRY, CDR2 SYGVKD. The CDR3 has 11 amino acids. V was clipped by 10 bases and J by 6 bases, with 12 bases between them. CDR3 nucleotide sequence: TGTGCCACCCTACAGGGATCTGAAGCTTTCTTT. Protein sequence: CATLQGSEAFF.

The chain couples TRBV27 to TRBJ1-1, with 8 bases identical to TRBD1. V gave up 2 bases and J gave up 1 base; unmatched junction bases: 6. This CDR3 comprises 16 residues. Germline V gives CDR1 MNHEY, CDR2 SMNVEV (reference sequence). The CDR3 DNA follows: TGTGCCAGCAGTTTAAGGCAGGGGGCAGGGAACACTGAAGCTTTCTTT. This sequence encodes CASSLRQGAGNTEAFF.

This chain's CDR3 is CSVAQTERISYEQYF. In nucleotides, the CDR3 is TGCAGCGTGGCCCAGACAGAACGCATCTCCTACGAGCAGTACTTC. The rearrangement links TRBV29-1 to TRBJ2-7; maybe TRBD1 (5 bases). Deletions cut 6 bases from V and 0 bases from J, with 18 bases between. The CDR3 is made up of 15 amino acids. CDR1 is SQVTM, CDR2 ANQGSEA, per germline.

The chain joins TRBV4-3 to TRBJ2-3; 10 bases fit TRBD2. Germline V lookup: CDR1 LGHNA, CDR2 YSLEER. The length of the CDR3 is 16 residues. Trimming at V came to 0 bases and at J to 4 bases, leaving 4 bases not matched to a gene. In DNA form, the CDR3 reads TGCGCCAGCAGCCAAGATCCGAGCGGGAGGGCAGATACGCAGTATTTT. Its translation is CASSQDPSGRADTQYF.

CDR3 bases: TGTGCCTGGAGTGTACGTGGGGGGGGACTAGTTGAAGCTTTCTTT. This translates into CAWSVRGGGLVEAFF. The chain carries TRBV30 and TRBJ1-1; tentatively, D is TRBD1 (5 bases). Germline lookup yields CDR1 GTSNPN and CDR2 SVGIG (reference sequence). Trimming removed 0 bases at V and 7 bases at J, with 18 bases between. The CDR3 contains 15 residues. Full variable domain (missing parts from reference TRBV30 and TRBJ1-1): SQTIHQWPATLVQPVGSPLSLECTVEGTSNPNLYWYRQAAGRGLQLLFYSVGIGQISSEVPQNLSASRPQDRQFILSSKKLLLSDSGFYLCAWSVRGGGLVEAFFGQGTRLTVV.

This clone was counted only a few times. This chain uses TRBV5-1 with TRBJ2-1; D possibly corresponds to TRBD2 (5 bases). The CDR3 sequence is 12 residues long. Germline V lookup: CDR1 SGHRS, CDR2 YFSETQ. Trimming pared 0 bases from V and 7 bases from J, leaving 5 bases between. The CDR3 here is CASSLGGNEQFF. CDR3 DNA sequence: TGCGCCAGCAGCTTGGGAGGGAATGAGCAGTTCTTC.

Worth noting for this clone: Germline is not matched at one junction end, which may reflect a read error. The chain has TRBV5-5 and TRBJ1-1, with TRBD1 as a possible D gene (5 bases). The CDR3 consists of 15 residues. The germline CDR1 and CDR2 sequences are SGHKS and YYEKEE (reference sequence). Written as DNA, the CDR3 is TGCGCCAGCTCGCAAGGGGCATGGATGAACACTGAAGCTTTCTTT. Encoded protein: CASSQGAWMNTEAFF. The full variable domain, with the rest looked up from reference TRBV5-5 and TRBJ1-1, is DAGVTQSPTHLIKTRGQQVTLRCSPISGHKSVSWYQQVLGQGPQFIFQYYEKEERGRGNFPDRFSARQFPNYSSELNVNALLLGDSALYLCASSQGAWMNTEAFFGQGTRLTVV.

The chain carries TRBV19 and TRBJ2-1; 13 bases fit TRBD2. This CDR3 region has 16 residues. Germline lookup yields CDR1 LNHDA and CDR2 SQIVND (reference sequence). J gave up 7 bases and V 5 bases, and 8 bases lay outside the gene matches. CDR3 loop: CASSPRTSGSFNEQFF. DNA for the CDR3: TGTGCCAGTAGTCCACGGACTAGCGGGAGTTTTAATGAGCAGTTCTTC.

The chain couples TRBV20-1 to TRBJ2-5, with D unclear. This CDR3 is 9 amino acids long. Germline V gene sequence: CDR1 DFQATT, CDR2 SNEGSKA (reference sequence). CDR3 loop: CRAPETQYF. DNA of the CDR3: TGCAGGGCCCCTGAGACCCAGTACTTC.

In the case of this clone: The sample has other DNA sequences that encode this CDR3 too. This chain connects TRBV2 to TRBJ2-7; no clear D gene. The ends were cut back, 7 bases at V and 1 base at J, with 5 bases in the middle. This CDR3 contains 11 residues. CDR1 and CDR2 from the germline V gene are SNHLY and FYNNEI. The CDR3 DNA sequence: TGTGCCAGCACCGGGTCCTACGAGCAGTACTTC. The encoded protein is CASTGSYEQYF.

This clone appeared a few times. The CDR3 DNA sequence: TGTGCCAGCAGTTCGCGACAGGGGGCTGAGACCCAGTACTTC. Translating it yields CASSSRQGAETQYF. V gene TRBV27 combines with J gene TRBJ2-5, with TRBD1 identical over 10 bases. V gave up 4 bases and J gave up 5 bases; unmatched junction bases: 4. The germline CDR1 and CDR2 sequences are MNHEY and SMNVEV (reference sequence). The CDR3 covers 14 residues.